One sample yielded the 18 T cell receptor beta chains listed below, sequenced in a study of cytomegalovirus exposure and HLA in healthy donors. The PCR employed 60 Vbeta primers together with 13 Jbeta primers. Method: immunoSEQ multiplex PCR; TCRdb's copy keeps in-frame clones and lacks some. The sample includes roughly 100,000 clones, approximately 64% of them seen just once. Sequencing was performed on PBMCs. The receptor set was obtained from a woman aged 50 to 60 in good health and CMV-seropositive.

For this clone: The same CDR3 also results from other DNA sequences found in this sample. CDR3 sequence: CASSFGGDQPQHF. Written as DNA, the CDR3 is TGTGCCAGCAGCTTCGGCGGGGATCAGCCCCAGCATTTT. The chain has TRBV5-6 and TRBJ1-5; D remains unclear. The CDR3 spans 13 residues. V lost 2 bases and J lost 5, with 8 bases in between. Germline-derived CDR1 and CDR2 are SGHDT and YYEEEE.

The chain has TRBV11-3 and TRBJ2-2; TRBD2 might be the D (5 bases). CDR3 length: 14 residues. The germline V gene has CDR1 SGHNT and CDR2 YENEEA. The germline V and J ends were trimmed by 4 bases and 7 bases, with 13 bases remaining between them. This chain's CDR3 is CASSSRLGDGELFF. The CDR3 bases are TGTGCCAGCAGCTCCCGGTTGGGAGACGGGGAGCTGTTTTTT.

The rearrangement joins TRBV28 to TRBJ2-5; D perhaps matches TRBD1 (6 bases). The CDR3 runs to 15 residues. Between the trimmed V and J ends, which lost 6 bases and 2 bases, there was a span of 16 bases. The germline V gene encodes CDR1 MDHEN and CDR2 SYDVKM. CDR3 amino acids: CASSLKGDLQETQYF. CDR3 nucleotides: TGTGCCAGCAGCCTCAAGGGGGATTTACAAGAGACCCAGTACTTC.

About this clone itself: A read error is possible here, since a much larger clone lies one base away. In DNA, the CDR3 is TGTGCCAGCAGCCCAGGCTATGGCTACACCTTC. Its protein is CASSPGYGYTF. The J gene is TRBJ1-2, the V gene TRBV11-1; D remains ambiguous. Germline lookup yields CDR1 SGHAT and CDR2 FQDESV (reference sequence). This CDR3 is 11 amino acids long. Deletions cut 5 bases from V and 4 bases from J, with 5 bases between. Drawing the rest from reference TRBV11-1 and TRBJ1-2, the complete variable domain is EAEVAQSPRYKITEKSQAVAFWCDPISGHATLYWYRQILGQGPELLVQFQDESVVDDSQLPKDRFSAERLKGVDSTLKIQPAELGDSAMYLCASSPGYGYTFGSGTRLTVV.

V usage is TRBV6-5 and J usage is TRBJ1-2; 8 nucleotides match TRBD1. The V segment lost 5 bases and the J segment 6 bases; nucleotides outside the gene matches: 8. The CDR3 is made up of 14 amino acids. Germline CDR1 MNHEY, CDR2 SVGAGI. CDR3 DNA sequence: TGTGCCAGCAGTACGAGGACAGGGATCCATGGCTACACCTTC. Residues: CASSTRTGIHGYTF.

CDR3 nucleotide sequence: TGTGCCAGCAGCCCGGACAGGGTGTCAGATACGCAGTATTTT. Translated: CASSPDRVSDTQYF. The chain carries TRBV5-4 and TRBJ2-3; 8 bases map to TRBD1. The CDR3 runs to 14 residues. After removal of 4 bases from V and 4 bases from J, the junction contained 5 bases not matched to a gene. Germline V gives CDR1 SGHNT, CDR2 YYREEE (reference sequence). The whole variable domain, remainder taken from reference TRBV5-4 and TRBJ2-3, is ETGVTQSPTHLIKTRGQQVTLRCSSQSGHNTVSWYQQALGQGPQFIFQYYREEENGRGNFPPRFSGLQFPNYSSELNVNALELDDSALYLCASSPDRVSDTQYFGPGTRLTVL.

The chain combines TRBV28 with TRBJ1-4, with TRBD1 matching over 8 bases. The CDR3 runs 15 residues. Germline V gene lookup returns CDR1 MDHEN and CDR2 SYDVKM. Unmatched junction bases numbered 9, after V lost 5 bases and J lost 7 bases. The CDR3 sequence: CASSTRQGLFEKLFF. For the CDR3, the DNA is TGTGCCAGCAGTACCAGACAGGGGCTATTTGAAAAACTGTTTTTT.

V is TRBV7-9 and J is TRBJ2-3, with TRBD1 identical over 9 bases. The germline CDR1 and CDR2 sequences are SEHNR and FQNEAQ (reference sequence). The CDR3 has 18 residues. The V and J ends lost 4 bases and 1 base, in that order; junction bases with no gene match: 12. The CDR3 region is CASSSASGQGFGTDTQYF. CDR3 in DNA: TGTGCCAGCAGCTCAGCCTCGGGACAGGGCTTTGGCACAGATACGCAGTATTTT.

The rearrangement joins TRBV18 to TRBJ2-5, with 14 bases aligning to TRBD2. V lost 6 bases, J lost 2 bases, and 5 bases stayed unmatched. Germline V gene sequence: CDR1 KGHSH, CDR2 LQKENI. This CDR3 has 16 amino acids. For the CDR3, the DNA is TGTGCCAGCTCCGGGACTAGCGGGGGAACACAAGAGACCCAGTACTTC. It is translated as CASSGTSGGTQETQYF.

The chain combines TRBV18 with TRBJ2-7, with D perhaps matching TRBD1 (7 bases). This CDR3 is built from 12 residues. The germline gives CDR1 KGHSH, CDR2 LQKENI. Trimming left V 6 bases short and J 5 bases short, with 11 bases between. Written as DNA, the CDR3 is TGTGCCAGCTCCTTCAGGGGGGACGAGCAGTACTTC. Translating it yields CASSFRGDEQYF.

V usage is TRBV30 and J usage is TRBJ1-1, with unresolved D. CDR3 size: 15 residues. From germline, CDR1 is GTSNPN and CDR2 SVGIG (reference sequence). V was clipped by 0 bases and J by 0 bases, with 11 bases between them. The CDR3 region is CAWSVEGLMNTEAFF. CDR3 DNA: TGTGCCTGGAGTGTCGAAGGACTGATGAACACTGAAGCTTTCTTT. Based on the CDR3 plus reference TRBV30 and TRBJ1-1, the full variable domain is SQTIHQWPATLVQPVGSPLSLECTVEGTSNPNLYWYRQAAGRGLQLLFYSVGIGQISSEVPQNLSASRPQDRQFILSSKKLLLSDSGFYLCAWSVEGLMNTEAFFGQGTRLTVV.

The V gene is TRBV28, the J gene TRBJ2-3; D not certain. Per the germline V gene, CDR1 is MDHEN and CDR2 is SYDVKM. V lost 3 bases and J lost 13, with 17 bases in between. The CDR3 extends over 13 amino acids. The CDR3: CASSFNPELKEYF. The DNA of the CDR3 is TGTGCCAGCAGTTTTAACCCAGAACTAAAGGAGTATTTT.

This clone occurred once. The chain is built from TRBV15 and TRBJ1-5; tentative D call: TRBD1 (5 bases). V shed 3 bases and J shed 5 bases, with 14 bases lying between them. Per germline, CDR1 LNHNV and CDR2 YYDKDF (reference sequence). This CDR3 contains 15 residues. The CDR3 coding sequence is TGTGCCACCAGCAGCGCAGGGCGGGAACATCAGCCCCAGCATTTT. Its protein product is CATSSAGREHQPQHF.

For the CDR3, the DNA is TGCAGCGCCTCCGGGACAGGGGGCACAGATACGCAGTATTTT. As protein: CSASGTGGTDTQYF. This chain uses TRBV29-1 with TRBJ2-3; TRBD1 matches 10 bases. CDR1 and CDR2 from the germline V gene are SQVTM and ANQGSEA. Trimming removed 7 bases from V and 1 base from J; junction bases left unmatched: 5. The CDR3 length is 14 residues.

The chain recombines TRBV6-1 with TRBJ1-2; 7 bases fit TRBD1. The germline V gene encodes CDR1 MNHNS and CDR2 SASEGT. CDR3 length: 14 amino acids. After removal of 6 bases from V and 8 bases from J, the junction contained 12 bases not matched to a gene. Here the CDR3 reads CASRETGAAGGYTF. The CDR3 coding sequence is TGTGCCAGCAGGGAAACAGGGGCGGCCGGGGGCTACACCTTC.

The DNA for the CDR3 is TGTGCCAGCAGCCTGGCGTTGTCGGGAGAGACCCAGTACTTC. Its protein product is CASSLALSGETQYF. The chain combines TRBV5-4 with TRBJ2-5; unclear D gene. V lost 4 bases and J 4 bases, leaving 14 bases between the germline ends. There are 14 residues in the CDR3. Germline CDR1 reads SGHNT; CDR2 reads YYREEE (reference sequence).

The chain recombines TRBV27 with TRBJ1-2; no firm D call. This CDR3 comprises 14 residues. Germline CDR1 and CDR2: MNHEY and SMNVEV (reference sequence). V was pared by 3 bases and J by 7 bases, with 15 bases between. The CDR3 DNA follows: TGTGCCAGCAGTTTCCTAGCGGGCGGAGGTGGCTACACCTTC. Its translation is CASSFLAGGGGYTF.

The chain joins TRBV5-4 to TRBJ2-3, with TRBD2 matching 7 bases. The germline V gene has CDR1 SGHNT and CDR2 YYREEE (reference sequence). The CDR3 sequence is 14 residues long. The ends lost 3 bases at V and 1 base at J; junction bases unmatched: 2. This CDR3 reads CASSSAGGTDTQYF. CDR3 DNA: TGTGCCAGCAGCTCCGCGGGGGGCACAGATACGCAGTATTTT.